Here is one T cell receptor beta chain with its context. What it binds is not known. The Oncomine TCR Beta short-read assay was applied to DNA of cultured CD4+ T cells. MiXCR, run by TCRdb on the PCR reads, gives a single entry per CDR3 protein. The repertoire consists of about 20,000 distinct CDR3 sequences, with approximately 56% occurring once and the leading ten covering approximately 15%. The data stem from a study of vaccination and CD4 T cells after COVID-19. Study summary: For control cultures, the treatment was a CEFX pool, an HIV-1 Nef pool, or no peptide. Findings of the study overall: The study examined relatively few convalescent patients and included no early post-infection timepoints.

Treatment reported: roughly 11-day PBMC culture with coronavirus spike peptide pools or control peptides (ViraFEST assay). The sequencing used CD4+ T cells from blood, cultured in vitro, collected before SARS-CoV-2 vaccination. This sequence originates from a human donor who had recovered from COVID-19.

The CDR3 coding sequence is TGTGCCAGCAGCGGGTCGACTAGCCGGTACTACGAGCAGTACTTC. Amino acids: CASSGSTSRYYEQYF. The chain joins TRBV7-2 to TRBJ2-7; the match to TRBD2 covers 7 bases. The germline V gene encodes CDR1 SGHTA and CDR2 FQGNSA. The ends lost 5 bases at V and 3 bases at J; junction bases unmatched: 10. The CDR3 length is 15 residues.